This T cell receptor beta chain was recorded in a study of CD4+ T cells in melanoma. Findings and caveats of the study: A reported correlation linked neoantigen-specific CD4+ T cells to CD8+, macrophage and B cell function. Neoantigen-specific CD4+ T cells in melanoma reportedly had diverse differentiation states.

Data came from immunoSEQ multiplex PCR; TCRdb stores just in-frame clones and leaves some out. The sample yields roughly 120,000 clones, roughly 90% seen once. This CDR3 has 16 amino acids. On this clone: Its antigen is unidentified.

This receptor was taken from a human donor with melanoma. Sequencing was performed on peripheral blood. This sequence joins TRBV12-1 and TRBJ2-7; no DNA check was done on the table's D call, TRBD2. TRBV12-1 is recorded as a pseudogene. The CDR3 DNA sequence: TGTGCCAGCAGCCCGCGGGGGTGGCTAGACCCCTACGAGCAGTACTTC. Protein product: CASSPRGWLDPYEQYF.